The 17 T cell receptor beta chains below were found in one sample sequenced in a study of T-cell memory formation after mild COVID-19. TCRdb re-called the 5' RACE reads with MiXCR, one entry per CDR3 protein. Among roughly 310,000 distinct CDR3 sequences listed, 15% to 20% were seen once. Sample: PBMCs or a T cell subset sorted from them (not recorded which). The receptors here all came from a man between 18 and 35 years old who had mild COVID-19 (a few samples of this study predate the infection). Cell type and time point are not known.

This clonotype appeared a few times. This chain links TRBV6-4 with TRBJ2-4; D tentatively fits TRBD1 or TRBD2 (6 bases each). Trimming took off 7 bases at V and 6 bases at J, with 13 bases between the two ends. This CDR3 region has 13 residues. CDR1 is MRHNA, CDR2 SNTAGT, per germline. The CDR3, as DNA: TGTGCCAGCAAGGGGGGACGGTTAAACATTCAGTACTTC. This encodes CASKGGRLNIQYF.

At least ten counts were recorded for this clonotype. V is TRBV5-1 and J is TRBJ2-1, with 11 positions matching TRBD2. J lost 2 bases, V lost 5 bases, and 3 bases had no gene match. CDR1 and CDR2 from the germline V gene are SGHRS and YFSETQ. There are 15 residues in the CDR3. The CDR3 DNA sequence: TGCGCCAGCAGGGGGACTAGCGGCCCCTACAATGAGCAGTTCTTC. Its translation: CASRGTSGPYNEQFF.

The gene calls are TRBV29-1 and TRBJ2-7, with D possibly being TRBD1 or TRBD2 (5 bases each). Germline V lookup: CDR1 SQVTM, CDR2 ANQGSEA. CDR3 length: 13 amino acids. V shed 0 bases and J shed 9 bases, with 15 bases lying between them. CDR3 residues: CSVEDGQGVGQYV. The DNA for the CDR3 is TGCAGCGTTGAAGACGGTCAGGGAGTCGGGCAGTACGTC.

This chain connects TRBV5-5 to TRBJ2-4, with 9 bases fitting TRBD2. The junction had 8 bases not matched to a gene; V was cut back by 4 bases and J by 6 bases. CDR3 length equals 15 residues. Germline CDR1 and CDR2: SGHKS and YYEKEE (reference sequence). CDR3 in DNA: TGTGCCAGCAGCCTCCGTAGCGGGGGATCAAACATTCAGTACTTC. Its protein is CASSLRSGGSNIQYF.

The rearrangement joins TRBV4-3 to TRBJ1-4; D call uncertain. The germline V and J ends were trimmed by 0 bases and 8 bases, with 16 bases remaining between them. The germline CDR1 and CDR2 sequences are LGHNA and YSLEER. The CDR3 has 16 residues. CDR3 nucleotides: TGCGCCAGCAGCCAAGATCTTGTCCTCAAAAGGGAAAAACTGTTTTTT. Translation: CASSQDLVLKREKLFF.

The chain uses TRBV27 and TRBJ2-1; 15 bases map to TRBD2. Germline assignment: CDR1 MNHEY and CDR2 SMNVEV (reference sequence). The V and J ends lost 6 bases and 14 bases, in that order; junction bases with no gene match: 8. The CDR3 has 14 residues. CDR3 nucleotide sequence: TGTGCCAGCAGACCGGGACTAGCGGGGGGATCCAAGTTCTTC. It yields the protein CASRPGLAGGSKFF.

V usage is TRBV5-1 and J usage is TRBJ1-5, with D possibly TRBD1 on 6 matching bases. This CDR3 has 15 amino acids. The germline V gene has CDR1 SGHRS and CDR2 YFSETQ. V lost 4 bases and J 5 bases, leaving 16 bases between the germline ends. CDR3 DNA sequence: TGCGCCAGCAGCCCTTTGGGGGCTAGGGATCAGCCCCAGCATTTT. It codes for CASSPLGARDQPQHF.

This clonotype was picked up many times. The chain employs TRBV13 and TRBJ1-1, with D perhaps matching TRBD1 (5 bases). The CDR3 loop spans 15 amino acids. Germline V lookup: CDR1 PRHDT, CDR2 FYEKMQ (reference sequence). The germline V and J ends were trimmed by 0 bases and 5 bases, with 13 bases remaining between them. The CDR3 DNA reads as TGTGCCAGCAGCTTAGGGGCTGGGGGAGTAACTGAAGCTTTCTTT. Encoded protein: CASSLGAGGVTEAFF.

V gene TRBV5-1 combines with J gene TRBJ1-1; no firm D call. Germline V CDR1 and CDR2: SGHRS, YFSETQ. V shed 3 bases and J shed 4 bases, with 13 bases lying between them. This CDR3 has 14 residues. CDR3 sequence: CASSSRVAGTEAFF. CDR3 bases: TGCGCCAGCAGCTCCCGGGTCGCAGGCACTGAAGCTTTCTTT.

This clonotype was picked up a small number of times. The rearrangement uses TRBV5-1 and TRBJ1-1, with D perhaps TRBD1 (5 bases). Deletions cut 0 bases from V and 6 bases from J, with 9 bases between. The CDR3 runs 13 residues. Germline V CDR1 and CDR2: SGHRS, YFSETQ. CDR3 in DNA: TGCGCCAGCAGCTTGGGGTTGGGGGCTGAAGCTTTCTTT. This gives the protein CASSLGLGAEAFF.

This chain joins TRBV11-3 and TRBJ1-1; D gene unclear. The CDR3 length is 13 residues. Germline CDR1 SGHNT, CDR2 YENEEA. Trimming pared 0 bases from V and 3 bases from J, leaving 5 bases between. The CDR3 here is CASSLEADTEAFF. The DNA of the CDR3 is TGTGCCAGCAGCTTAGAGGCAGACACTGAAGCTTTCTTT.

The gene calls are TRBV5-5 and TRBJ2-7, with D perhaps TRBD2 (5 bases). The germline V and J ends were trimmed by 2 bases and 0 bases, with 21 bases remaining between them. This CDR3 spans 18 amino acids. Germline values: CDR1 SGHKS, CDR2 YYEKEE (reference sequence). CDR3 region: CASSFGVRSGFSSYEQYV. The CDR3, as DNA: TGTGCCAGCAGCTTTGGGGTGAGATCGGGGTTCAGCTCCTACGAGCAGTACGTC.

V is TRBV6-6 and J is TRBJ1-1; D is unclear. This CDR3 is 15 amino acids long. Germline CDR1 and CDR2: MNHNY and SVGAGI (reference sequence). Trimming took off 6 bases at V and 9 bases at J, with 23 bases between the two ends. The CDR3 DNA is TGTGCCAGCAGACCTGGACGGGCTGAAAAATTTCAAGCTTTCTTT. This encodes CASRPGRAEKFQAFF.

V and J are TRBV4-3 and TRBJ2-3; D possibly corresponds to TRBD2 (5 bases). Germline V gives CDR1 LGHNA, CDR2 YSLEER. Trimming took off 0 bases at V and 1 base at J, with 17 bases between the two ends. CDR3 length: 18 residues. DNA for the CDR3: TGCGCCAGCAGCCAAGATATTTATAACGGCGGGCGCACAGATACGCAGTATTTT. It specifies CASSQDIYNGGRTDTQYF.

There are a few counts of this clonotype. This chain links TRBV7-2 with TRBJ1-6, with 7 nucleotides matching TRBD1. The CDR3 extends over 15 amino acids. With V trimmed by 7 bases and J by 5 bases, 8 bases remained unmatched. The germline V gene encodes CDR1 SGHTA and CDR2 FQGNSA. The CDR3 DNA sequence: TGTGCCAGCAACCAAAGGGACAGAAATAATTCACCCCTCCACTTT. Its translation: CASNQRDRNNSPLHF.

This clonotype was seen ten or more times. The V gene is TRBV7-3, the J gene TRBJ2-3; D gene unclear. Germline assignment: CDR1 SGHTA and CDR2 FQGTGA. This CDR3 is 12 amino acids long. Trimming left V 8 bases short and J 7 bases short, with 13 bases between. CDR3 protein: CASGTLENTQYF. The DNA for the CDR3 is TGTGCCAGCGGAACACTCGAGAATACGCAGTATTTT.

In nucleotides, the CDR3 is TGCAGTGCTAGGGGGACCATAGAGTTTCCCCAGCATTTT. Protein sequence: CSARGTIEFPQHF. J is TRBJ1-5 and V is TRBV20-1, with D perhaps TRBD1 (5 bases). From germline, CDR1 is DFQATT and CDR2 SNEGSKA (reference sequence). This CDR3 has 13 amino acids. V gave up 3 bases and J gave up 10 bases, with 16 bases separating them.